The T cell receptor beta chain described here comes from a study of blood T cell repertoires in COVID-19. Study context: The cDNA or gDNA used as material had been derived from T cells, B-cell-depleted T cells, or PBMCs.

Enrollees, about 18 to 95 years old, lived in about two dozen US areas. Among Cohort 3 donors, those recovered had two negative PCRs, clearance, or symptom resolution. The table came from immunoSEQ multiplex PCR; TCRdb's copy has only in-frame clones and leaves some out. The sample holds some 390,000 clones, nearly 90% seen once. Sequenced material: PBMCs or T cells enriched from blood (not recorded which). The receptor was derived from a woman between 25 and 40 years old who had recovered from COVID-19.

The CDR3 here is CASREETGGNTEAFF. CDR3 in DNA: TGTGCCAGCAGGGAGGAGACAGGGGGCAACACTGAAGCTTTCTTT. This chain joins TRBV2 and TRBJ1-1; 10 bases align to TRBD1. CDR3 length: 15 residues. Trimming took 6 bases from V and 2 from J; bases not matched to a gene: 6. The germline V gene has CDR1 SNHLY and CDR2 FYNNEI.